The 3 T cell receptor beta chains in this list originate from one sample, sequenced in a study of post-analysis software for immune sequencing data. Findings and limits, study-wide: Five or six TRBV segments were significantly more frequent in patients than in controls. TRBV5-6, TRBV5-1 and TRBV20-1 were among these segments.

Antigens for these TCRs are unknown. Included in the TCR beta cDNA libraries were unique molecular identifiers. Each CDR3 protein gets one entry after TCRdb re-called the PCR reads with MiXCR. The profile covers approximately 630,000 distinct CDR3 sequences, with 55% to 60% appearing a single time and roughly 12% taken by the ten largest. Sequencing input: blood. The receptors were gathered from a girl aged 2 to 10 with multiple sclerosis.

The chain uses TRBV25-1 and TRBJ1-2; maybe TRBD1 (6 bases). Trimming shortened V by 2 bases and J by 0 bases, and 22 bases separated the two germline ends. This CDR3 has 19 amino acids. Germline CDR1 is MGHDK and CDR2 is SYGVNS. This CDR3 is CASSEAFRAGDGANYGYTF. The DNA of the CDR3 is TGTGCCAGCAGTGAAGCTTTCCGGGCAGGGGATGGAGCTAACTATGGCTACACCTTC.

The gene calls are TRBV2 and TRBJ1-5; D gene ambiguous. Between the trimmed V and J ends, which lost 3 bases and 5 bases, there was a span of 5 bases. The germline V gene encodes CDR1 SNHLY and CDR2 FYNNEI. The CDR3 consists of 12 residues. The CDR3 loop is CASSEGDQPQHF. CDR3 nucleotides: TGTGCCAGCAGTGAGGGAGATCAGCCCCAGCATTTT.

This clonotype was picked up one time. The J gene is TRBJ2-4, the V gene TRBV15; 11 nucleotides match TRBD2. The better agreement between TRBJ2-7 and the DNA end casts doubt on the J call. CDR1 is LNHNV and CDR2 is YYDKDF in the germline V gene (reference sequence). This CDR3 region has 15 residues. Here the CDR3 DNA reads TGTGCCACCAGCAGAGGTCGGCTAGCGGGAGGCGAGCAGTACTTC. Encoded protein: CATSRGRLAGGEQYF.